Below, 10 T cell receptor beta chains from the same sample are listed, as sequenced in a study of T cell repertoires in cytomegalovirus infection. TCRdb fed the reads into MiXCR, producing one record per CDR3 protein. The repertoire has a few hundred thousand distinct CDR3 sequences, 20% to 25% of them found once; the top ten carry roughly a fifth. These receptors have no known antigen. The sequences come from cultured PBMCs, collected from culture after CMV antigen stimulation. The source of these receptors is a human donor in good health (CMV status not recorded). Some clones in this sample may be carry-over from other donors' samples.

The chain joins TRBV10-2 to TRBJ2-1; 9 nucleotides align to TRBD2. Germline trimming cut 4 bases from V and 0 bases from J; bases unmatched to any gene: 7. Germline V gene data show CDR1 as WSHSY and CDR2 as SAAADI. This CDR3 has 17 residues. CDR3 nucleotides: TGCGCCAGCAGTGTAGCGGGAGAGGGTTACTCCTACAATGAGCAGTTCTTC. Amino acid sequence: CASSVAGEGYSYNEQFF.

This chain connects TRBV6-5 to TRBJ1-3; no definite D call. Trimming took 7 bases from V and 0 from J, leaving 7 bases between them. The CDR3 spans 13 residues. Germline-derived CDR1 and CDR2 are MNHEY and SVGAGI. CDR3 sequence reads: CASTRISGNTIYF. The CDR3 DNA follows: TGTGCCAGCACCAGGATCTCTGGAAACACCATATATTTT.

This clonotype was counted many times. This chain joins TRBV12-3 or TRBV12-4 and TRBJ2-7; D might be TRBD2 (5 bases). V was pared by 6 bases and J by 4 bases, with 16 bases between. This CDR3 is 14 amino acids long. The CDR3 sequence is CASSKRHRFYEQYF. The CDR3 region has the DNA TGTGCCAGCAGCAAGCGGCACAGATTTTACGAGCAGTACTTC.

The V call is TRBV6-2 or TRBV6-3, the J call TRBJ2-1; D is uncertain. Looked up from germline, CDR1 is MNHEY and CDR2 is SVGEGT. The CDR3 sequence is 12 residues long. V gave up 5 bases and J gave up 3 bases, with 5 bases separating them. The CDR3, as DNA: TGTGCCAGCAGTGAGAACTACAATGAGCAGTTCTTC. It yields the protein CASSENYNEQFF.

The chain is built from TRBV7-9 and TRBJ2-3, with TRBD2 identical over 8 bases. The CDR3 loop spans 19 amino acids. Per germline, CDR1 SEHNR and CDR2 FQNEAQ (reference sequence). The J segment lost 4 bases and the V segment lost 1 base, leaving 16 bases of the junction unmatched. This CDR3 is CASSLGGLAGGRRADTQYF. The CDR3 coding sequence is TGTGCCAGCAGCTTAGGGGGGCTGGCGGGAGGAAGACGTGCAGATACGCAGTATTTT.

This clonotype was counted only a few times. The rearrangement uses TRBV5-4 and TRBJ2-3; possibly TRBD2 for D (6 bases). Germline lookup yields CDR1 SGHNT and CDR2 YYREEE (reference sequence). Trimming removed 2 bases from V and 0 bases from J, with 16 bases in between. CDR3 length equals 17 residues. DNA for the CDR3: TGTGCCAGCAGCTTACCGAAACCGGGACTTAGCACAGATACGCAGTATTTT. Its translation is CASSLPKPGLSTDTQYF.

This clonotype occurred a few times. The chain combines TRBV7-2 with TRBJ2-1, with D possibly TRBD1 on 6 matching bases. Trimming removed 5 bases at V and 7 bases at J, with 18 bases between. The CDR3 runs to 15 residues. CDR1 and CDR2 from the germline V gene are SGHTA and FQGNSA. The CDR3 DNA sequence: TGTGCCAGCAGCCGCCCCGGGGAAGACAGGAATGAGCAGTTCTTC. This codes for CASSRPGEDRNEQFF.

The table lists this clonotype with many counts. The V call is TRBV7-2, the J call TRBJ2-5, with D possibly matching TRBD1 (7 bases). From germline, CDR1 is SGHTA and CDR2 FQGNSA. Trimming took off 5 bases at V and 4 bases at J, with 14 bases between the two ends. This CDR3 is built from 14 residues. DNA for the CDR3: TGTGCCAGCAGCCCCCGCAGGGGGGCAGAGACCCAGTACTTC. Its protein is CASSPRRGAETQYF.

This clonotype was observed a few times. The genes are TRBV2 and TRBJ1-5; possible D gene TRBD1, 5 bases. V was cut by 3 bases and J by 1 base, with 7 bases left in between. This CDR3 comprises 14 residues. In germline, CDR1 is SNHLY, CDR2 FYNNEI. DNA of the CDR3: TGTGCCAGCAGTGACAGGGAGAGCAATCAGCCCCAGCATTTT. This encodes CASSDRESNQPQHF.

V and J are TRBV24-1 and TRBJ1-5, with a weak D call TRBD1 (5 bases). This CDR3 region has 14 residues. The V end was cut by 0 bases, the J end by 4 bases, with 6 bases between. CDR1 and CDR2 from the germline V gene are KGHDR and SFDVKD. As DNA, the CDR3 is TGTGCCACCAGTGATTTGGGGGGAAATCAGCCCCAGCATTTT. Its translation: CATSDLGGNQPQHF.